These 24 T cell receptor beta chains were sequenced from one sample in a study of beta chain features in type 1 diabetes listed by TCRdb under 2018. General study outcomes and caveats: A moderate but significant shortening of TCRB CDR3 length was observed in type 1 diabetes patients in all four CD4+ subsets.

The method behind the library was the immunoSEQ multiplex PCR assay. The entire amount of isolated RNA was reverse transcribed using the High Capacity cDNA Reverse Transcription Kit, so the sequenced TCRB transcripts were expressed ones. Here the immuneACCESS table is served through TCRdb, limited to in-frame sequences with V and J called. Missing clones are a known gap in these copies; in checked studies unresolved V genes cover under half, and the rest lacks a known reason. A total of over 200,000 clones appear in this sample, roughly 10% of them only once. More than 0.015% of the sample lies in the top ten. No antigen has been identified for these receptors. Sequencing input: naive CD4+ T cells from blood. The sample's cell subset or site label is to be understood as: true naive CD4+ T cells. Receptors were obtained from a man aged 25-45 years with type 1 diabetes.

In DNA form, the CDR3 reads TGTGCCAGTAACCCAGGGGTCACCGGGGAGCTGTTTTTT. Translation gives CASNPGVTGELFF. The chain carries TRBV19 and TRBJ2-2; tentatively, D is TRBD1 (6 bases). Trimming removed 7 bases at V and 4 bases at J, with 10 bases between. This CDR3 is 13 amino acids long. In germline, CDR1 is LNHDA, CDR2 SQIVND (reference sequence).

Only a few counts were recorded for this clone. This rearrangement joins TRBV6-6 to TRBJ1-1; D may be TRBD1 (5 bases). Germline V gene data show CDR1 as MNHNY and CDR2 as SVGAGI (reference sequence). This CDR3 is 15 amino acids long. With 0 bases removed from V and 1 base from J, the gap between germline ends came to 9 bases. The DNA of the CDR3 is TGTGCCAGCAGTTACTCGTCGACAGCGAACACTGAAGCTTTCTTT. Encoded protein: CASSYSSTANTEAFF.

This clone was observed a handful of times. This rearrangement joins TRBV6-1 to TRBJ1-2; D gene unclear. Per germline, CDR1 MNHNS and CDR2 SASEGT. Deletions cut 6 bases from V and 5 bases from J, with 16 bases between. The CDR3 covers 14 residues. The CDR3 protein is CASRTAEGVYGYTF. CDR3 sequence (DNA): TGTGCCAGCAGGACTGCGGAGGGAGTGTATGGCTACACCTTC.

The chain employs TRBV10-3 and TRBJ1-5; 7 bases match TRBD1. CDR3 length: 15 amino acids. Germline CDR1 reads ENHRY; CDR2 reads SYGVKD. Trimming cost V 3 bases and J 4 bases; bases outside gene matches: 6. The CDR3 reads CAISDAPTGNQPQHF. CDR3 DNA sequence: TGTGCCATCAGTGACGCGCCGACAGGGAATCAGCCCCAGCATTTT.

CDR3 loop: CSLRGDTQYF. CDR3 in DNA: TGCAGTCTCCGGGGAGATACGCAGTATTTT. V gene TRBV20-1 combines with J gene TRBJ2-3; D possibly corresponds to TRBD2 (5 bases). This CDR3 is 10 amino acids long. From germline, CDR1 is DFQATT and CDR2 SNEGSKA (reference sequence). Trimming shortened V by 8 bases and J by 5 bases, and 8 bases separated the two germline ends.

The CDR3 reads CASSPMTRLTGELFF. For the CDR3, the DNA is TGCGCCAGCAGCCCTATGACTAGACTGACCGGGGAGCTGTTTTTT. The V call is TRBV5-1, the J call TRBJ2-2; tentative D call: TRBD2 (6 bases). Germline V gene lookup returns CDR1 SGHRS and CDR2 YFSETQ. Trimming removed 4 bases at V and 5 bases at J, with 15 bases between. The CDR3 spans 15 residues.

The gene calls are TRBV7-2 and TRBJ2-3; TRBD2 matches at 11 bases. Per germline, CDR1 SGHTA and CDR2 FQGNSA. After removal of 5 bases from V and 6 bases from J, the junction contained 13 bases not matched to a gene. This CDR3 comprises 17 residues. CDR3 protein: CASSPAPLAGGLDTQYF. In DNA, the CDR3 is TGTGCCAGCAGCCCCGCCCCCCTAGCGGGGGGCCTCGATACGCAGTATTTT.

This clone has just a few counts. This chain links TRBV9 with TRBJ1-6, with TRBD1 matching over 9 bases. The CDR3 has 15 residues. CDR1 and CDR2 from the germline V gene are SGDLS and YYNGEE. Trimming took 1 base from V and 7 from J; bases not matched to a gene: 3. This CDR3 is CASSVTGTGNSPLHF. CDR3 DNA: TGTGCCAGCAGCGTAACGGGGACAGGGAATTCACCCCTCCACTTT. Combining the CDR3 with reference TRBV9 and TRBJ1-6 gives the whole variable domain DSGVTQTPKHLITATGQRVTLRCSPRSGDLSVYWYQQSLDQGLQFLIQYYNGEERAKGNILERFSAQQFPDLHSELNLSSLELGDSALYFCASSVTGTGNSPLHFGNGTRLTVT.

This chain uses TRBV9 with TRBJ2-1; 9 bases line up with TRBD2. The V gene end was trimmed by 0 bases and the J gene end by 7 bases; junction bases not matched to a gene: 5. Germline V CDR1 and CDR2: SGDLS, YYNGEE. This CDR3 has 15 amino acids. The CDR3 spells CASSVAPTSGNEQFF. CDR3 coding DNA: TGTGCCAGCAGCGTAGCCCCGACTAGCGGAAATGAGCAGTTCTTC.

This clone was recorded a few times. This chain joins TRBV2 and TRBJ1-1; D might be TRBD1 (5 bases). The CDR3 is 13 amino acids. The germline V gene encodes CDR1 SNHLY and CDR2 FYNNEI. The germline V and J ends were trimmed by 10 bases and 2 bases, with 14 bases remaining between them. The DNA of the CDR3 is TGTGCCACCTCCCCAGGGACTAACACTGAAGCTTTCTTT. This encodes CATSPGTNTEAFF.

This clone was counted between two and nine times. This sequence joins TRBV4-2 and TRBJ1-1, with D perhaps matching TRBD1 (6 bases). V lost 3 bases and J lost 1, with 9 bases in between. Germline assignment: CDR1 LGHNA and CDR2 YNFKEQ. This CDR3 is 14 amino acids long. The CDR3 protein is CASSQGHSNTEAFF. The CDR3 DNA follows: TGTGCCAGCAGCCAGGGACATTCGAACACTGAAGCTTTCTTT.

This clone appeared a few times. V usage is TRBV29-1 and J usage is TRBJ1-2, with 7 bases fitting TRBD1. Germline values: CDR1 SQVTM, CDR2 ANQGSEA. CDR3 length: 12 amino acids. V dropped 4 bases and J dropped 8; count of bases not matched to a gene: 7. The CDR3 reads CSVVGQPLGYTF. The DNA for the CDR3 is TGCAGCGTTGTGGGACAGCCCCTCGGCTACACCTTC.

The rearrangement links TRBV2 to TRBJ2-2, with D perhaps matching TRBD1 (6 bases). Deletions cut 7 bases from V and 1 base from J, with 10 bases between. The CDR3 loop spans 14 amino acids. Germline values: CDR1 SNHLY, CDR2 FYNNEI. CDR3: CASNSGQNTGELFF. The CDR3 DNA reads as TGTGCCAGCAACTCGGGACAGAACACCGGGGAGCTGTTTTTT.

J is TRBJ2-7 and V is TRBV2; possibly TRBD2 for D (5 bases). The germline V gene has CDR1 SNHLY and CDR2 FYNNEI. The CDR3 contains 13 residues. V shed 7 bases and J shed 7 bases, with 17 bases lying between them. CDR3 in amino acids: CASTRSGLREQYF. As DNA, the CDR3 is TGTGCCAGCACAAGGTCGGGGTTGCGGGAGCAGTACTTC.

This clone was counted a few times. The chain has TRBV12-5 and TRBJ2-7, with 7 bases fitting TRBD1. V dropped 6 bases and J dropped 2; count of bases not matched to a gene: 4. The CDR3 spans 13 residues. The germline CDR1 and CDR2 sequences are LGHNT and FRNRAP. The CDR3 sequence is CASGGQLAYEQYF. The CDR3, as DNA: TGTGCTAGTGGGGGACAGCTCGCCTACGAGCAGTACTTC.

The rearrangement uses TRBV5-6 and TRBJ2-7; D may be TRBD2 (5 bases). Germline CDR1 reads SGHDT; CDR2 reads YYEEEE. V lost 3 bases and J 3 bases, leaving 7 bases between the germline ends. CDR3 length: 12 residues. CDR3 coding DNA: TGTGCCAGCAGCTGGGAGAACTACGAGCAGTACTTC. Its protein product is CASSWENYEQYF.

The chain joins TRBV10-3 to TRBJ1-5; 9 bases are shared with TRBD1. This CDR3 region has 14 residues. V lost 6 bases and J lost 4; bases outside the gene matches: 4. The V gene's germline CDR1 is ENHRY and CDR2 SYGVKD. As DNA, the CDR3 is TGTGCCATCAGCAGACAGGGGGGAAATCAGCCCCAGCATTTT. Encoded protein: CAISRQGGNQPQHF.

The chain recombines TRBV4-2 with TRBJ1-4; 9 bases are shared with TRBD1. V lost 3 bases to trimming and J lost 10 bases; unmatched junction nucleotides: 6. From germline, CDR1 is LGHNA and CDR2 YNFKEQ. CDR3 size: 14 residues. CDR3 nucleotide sequence: TGTGCCAGCAGCCATAAGGACAGGGGCTCAAAACTGTTTTTT. As protein: CASSHKDRGSKLFF.

CDR3 DNA: TGTGCCAGCAGCTTATGGGGACAGACCACCTACGAGCAGTACTTC. As protein: CASSLWGQTTYEQYF. The J gene is TRBJ2-7, the V gene TRBV13; 7 bases are shared with TRBD1. The CDR3 contains 15 residues. The V and J ends lost 2 bases and 2 bases, in that order; junction bases with no gene match: 6. Germline V lookup: CDR1 PRHDT, CDR2 FYEKMQ (reference sequence). The full variable domain, rest sourced from reference TRBV13 and TRBJ2-7, is AAGVIQSPRHLIKEKRETATLKCYPIPRHDTVYWYQQGPGQDPQFLISFYEKMQSDKGSIPDRFSAQQFSDYHSELNMSSLELGDSALYFCASSLWGQTTYEQYFGPGTRLTVT.

This clone was seen more than once but under ten times. The chain employs TRBV29-1 and TRBJ2-4; weak D call: TRBD2 (6 bases). Trimming stripped 1 base from V and 0 bases from J, with 7 bases between. There are 14 residues in the CDR3. CDR1 SQVTM and CDR2 ANQGSEA come from the germline V gene. The CDR3 sequence: CSVEGGVAKNIQYF. Written as DNA, the CDR3 is TGCAGCGTTGAAGGGGGGGTAGCCAAAAACATTCAGTACTTC.

The chain has TRBV25-1 and TRBJ2-4, with D possibly matching TRBD2 (6 bases). V lost 6 bases and J lost 0, with 18 bases in between. The CDR3 consists of 17 residues. Germline CDR1 and CDR2: MGHDK and SYGVNS. CDR3 sequence reads: CASSAPRGSIAKNIQYF. Written as DNA, the CDR3 is TGTGCCAGCAGCGCCCCCCGGGGGAGCATAGCCAAAAACATTCAGTACTTC.

This clone was picked up a small number of times. This chain's CDR3 is CASSLVQGPYNEQFF. For the CDR3, the DNA is TGCGCCAGCAGCTTGGTGCAGGGGCCCTACAATGAGCAGTTCTTC. The chain couples TRBV5-1 to TRBJ2-1, with D possibly matching TRBD1 (6 bases). This CDR3 has 15 amino acids. The V end was cut by 0 bases, the J end by 2 bases, with 9 bases between. Germline-derived CDR1 and CDR2 are SGHRS and YFSETQ.

The rearrangement uses TRBV11-1 and TRBJ2-1; 9 bases agree with TRBD2. Germline-derived CDR1 and CDR2 are SGHAT and FQDESV (reference sequence). With V trimmed by 3 bases and J by 8 bases, 8 bases remained unmatched. This CDR3 is built from 15 residues. CDR3 region: CASSFWRGGGDEQFF. The CDR3 region has the DNA TGTGCCAGCAGCTTCTGGCGGGGGGGCGGAGATGAGCAGTTCTTC.

CDR3 bases: TGTGCCATCAGTGAGTCGGGGGCTGGCTCTTACGAGCAGTACTTC. It is translated as CAISESGAGSYEQYF. The chain carries TRBV10-3 and TRBJ2-7; weak D call: TRBD1 (6 bases). Germline CDR1 is ENHRY and CDR2 is SYGVKD. V shed 0 bases and J shed 4 bases, with 13 bases lying between them. CDR3 length: 15 residues.